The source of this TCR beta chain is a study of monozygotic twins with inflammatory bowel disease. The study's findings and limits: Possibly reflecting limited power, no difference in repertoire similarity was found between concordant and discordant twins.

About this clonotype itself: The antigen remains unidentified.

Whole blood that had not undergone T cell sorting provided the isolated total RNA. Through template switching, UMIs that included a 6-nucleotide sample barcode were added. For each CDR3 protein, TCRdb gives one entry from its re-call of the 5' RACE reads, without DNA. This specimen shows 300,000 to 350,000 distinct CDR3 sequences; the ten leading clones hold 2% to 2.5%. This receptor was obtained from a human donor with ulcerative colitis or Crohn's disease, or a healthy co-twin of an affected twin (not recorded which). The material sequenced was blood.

The CDR3 sequence: CASSLYGAPNEQFF. The rearrangement uses TRBV7-2 and TRBJ2-1; TCRdb proposes TRBD2, but this gene call is untestable without DNA. This CDR3 spans 14 amino acids. Per germline, CDR1 SGHTA and CDR2 FQGNSA. Full variable domain (missing parts from reference TRBV7-2 and TRBJ2-1): GAGVSQSPSNKVTEKGKDVELRCDPISGHTALYWYRQSLGQGLEFLIYFQGNSAPDKSGLPSDRFSAERTGGSVSTLTIQRTQQEDSAVYLCASSLYGAPNEQFFGPGTRLTVL.